What follows are 25 T cell receptor beta chains derived from one specimen sequenced in a study of CD8+ T cells in alopecia areata (dated by TCRdb to the late 2010s). The library was produced with the immunoSEQ multiplex PCR assay. For TCR sequencing, RNA was extracted from every sample and reverse transcribed into cDNA to serve as template. The clones in this table, taken by TCRdb from immuneACCESS, are in-frame only. Not every clone is retained; where verified, under half of the shortfall comes from an unresolved V gene, and the cause of the rest is unknown. The sample records some 5,000 clones, around 60% of which are singletons. Of the sample, 13% to 15% falls within the top ten clones. Lesional scalp punch biopsies and peripheral blood were collected from alopecia areata patients. Specimen: skin. These receptors came from a human donor with alopecia areata.

The chain links TRBV19 to TRBJ2-2; D might be TRBD2 (5 bases). The CDR3 runs to 14 residues. The V gene lost 1 base and the J gene lost 6 bases, with 9 bases spanning the gap. CDR1 and CDR2 (germline): LNHDA, SQIVND (reference sequence). The chain's CDR3 is CASSIGSGAGELFF. DNA for the CDR3: TGTGCCAGTAGTATAGGGTCCGGGGCCGGGGAGCTGTTTTTT.

The rearrangement links TRBV18 to TRBJ1-4; D remains ambiguous. CDR1 is KGHSH, CDR2 LQKENI, per germline. There are 15 residues in the CDR3. The V gene lost 1 base and the J gene lost 7 bases, with 13 bases spanning the gap. CDR3 sequence reads: CASSPRRGKSEKLFF. CDR3 DNA sequence: TGTGCCAGCTCACCACGGAGAGGGAAGAGTGAAAAACTGTTTTTT.

The DNA of the CDR3 is TGTGCCAGCAGCACCGGACAGATTCTAATCGGCGCGAACACCGGGGAGCTGTTTTTT. It specifies CASSTGQILIGANTGELFF. The chain has TRBV5-8 and TRBJ2-2, with D perhaps matching TRBD1 (6 bases). Germline CDR1 reads SGHTS; CDR2 reads YDEGEE. This CDR3 has 19 residues. Trimming took off 4 bases at V and 0 bases at J, with 22 bases between the two ends.

This rearrangement joins TRBV5-1 to TRBJ2-5; TRBD2 matches 12 bases. TRBJ2-7 explains the end of the DNA better; the J call may be wrong. There are 17 residues in the CDR3. Germline CDR1 is SGHRS and CDR2 is YFSETQ. CDR3 loop: CASSPGLAGFGNNEQYF. CDR3 bases: TGCGCCAGCAGCCCGGGACTAGCGGGCTTCGGGAACAACGAGCAGTACTTC.

This clone was observed a handful of times. V gene TRBV7-9 combines with J gene TRBJ2-7, with 9 bases identical to TRBD2. The CDR3 runs to 11 residues. The germline gives CDR1 SEHNR, CDR2 FQNEAQ (reference sequence). The trim removed 7 bases at V and 5 bases at J, leaving 0 bases unmatched. CDR3 nucleotide sequence: TGTGCCAGCACTAGCGGGGACGAGCAGTACTTC. Translating it yields CASTSGDEQYF.

The chain couples TRBV5-1 to TRBJ2-7; D unresolved. The V end lost 5 bases, the J end lost 3 bases, and 9 bases lay between the germline ends. Germline V CDR1 and CDR2: SGHRS, YFSETQ. This CDR3 is built from 12 residues. For the CDR3, the DNA is TGCGCCAGCAGTTTAGACCACTACGAGCAGTACTTC. Its protein product is CASSLDHYEQYF.

This rearrangement joins TRBV28 to TRBJ2-7; 8 nucleotides line up with TRBD2. This CDR3 has 15 amino acids. Trimming cost V 4 bases and J 6 bases; bases outside gene matches: 11. In germline, CDR1 is MDHEN, CDR2 SYDVKM. The CDR3 sequence is CASSSPGGSGGEQYF. In nucleotides, the CDR3 is TGTGCCAGCAGTTCCCCGGGAGGGAGTGGCGGCGAGCAGTACTTC.

This clone turned up a few times. The chain links TRBV14 to TRBJ2-2; D is unresolved. The CDR3 runs 11 residues. Germline CDR1 is SGHDN and CDR2 is FVKESK. Trimming removed 4 bases at V and 7 bases at J, with 4 bases between. The chain's CDR3 is CASSLNGELFF. The CDR3 nucleotides are TGTGCCAGCAGCCTTAACGGGGAGCTGTTTTTT.

The chain has TRBV14 and TRBJ1-2, with D uncertain. V lost 1 base to trimming and J lost 4 bases, with 13 bases between them. CDR1 and CDR2 (germline): SGHDN, FVKESK. The CDR3 runs 15 residues. CDR3 protein: CASSQVTRAPYGYTF. CDR3 DNA: TGTGCCAGCAGCCAAGTTACTCGGGCGCCCTATGGCTACACCTTC.

The rearrangement links TRBV5-4 to TRBJ2-1; TRBD2 aligns across 8 bases. Germline assignment: CDR1 SGHNT and CDR2 YYREEE (reference sequence). The V and J ends lost 8 bases and 2 bases, in that order; junction bases with no gene match: 18. The CDR3 extends over 18 amino acids. CDR3: CASSRGKAGAGAYNEQFF. In DNA, the CDR3 is TGTGCCAGTTCAAGGGGAAAAGCGGGAGCGGGCGCCTACAATGAGCAGTTCTTC.

The chain has TRBV15 and TRBJ1-1; 8 positions match TRBD1. This CDR3 is 15 amino acids long. Trimming at V came to 3 bases and at J to 0 bases, leaving 3 bases not matched to a gene. CDR1 is LNHNV and CDR2 is YYDKDF in the germline V gene (reference sequence). The CDR3 bases are TGTGCCACCAGCAGTAGGACAGGGCTGAACACTGAAGCTTTCTTT. Translated, it gives CATSSRTGLNTEAFF.

This chain joins TRBV7-2 and TRBJ1-6; tentatively, D is TRBD1 (5 bases). Trimming left V 4 bases short and J 10 bases short, with 17 bases between. The CDR3 is 15 amino acids. Germline V gives CDR1 SGHTA, CDR2 FQGNSA. CDR3 sequence reads: CASSSRWGGSSPLHF. CDR3 sequence (DNA): TGTGCCAGCAGCTCCCGATGGGGCGGTAGCTCACCCCTCCACTTT.

This clone has just a few counts. The chain is built from TRBV10-3 and TRBJ2-2; D unresolved. Between the trimmed V and J ends, which lost 2 bases and 6 bases, there was a span of 4 bases. This CDR3 has 12 residues. Germline CDR1 reads ENHRY; CDR2 reads SYGVKD. The CDR3 DNA reads TGTGCCATCAGTGAGGAGGCCGGGGAGCTGTTTTTT. Residues: CAISEEAGELFF.

The sample holds a few counts of this clone. The chain joins TRBV6-5 to TRBJ2-2; D remains ambiguous. CDR1 and CDR2 (germline): MNHEY, SVGAGI. This CDR3 contains 14 residues. Trimming removed 2 bases from V and 4 bases from J, with 8 bases in between. The CDR3, as DNA: TGTGCCAGCAGTTACACCTTGGTCACCGGGGAGCTGTTTTTT. It translates to CASSYTLVTGELFF.

By share of the sample, this clone is large. V usage is TRBV7-9 and J usage is TRBJ2-1; TRBD1 matches at 7 bases. Germline CDR1 reads SEHNR; CDR2 reads FQNEAQ (reference sequence). The CDR3 is 15 residues long. J lost 0 bases, V lost 5 bases, and 4 bases had no gene match. CDR3 DNA sequence: TGTGCCAGCAGCCGGGACAGTTCCTCCTACAATGAGCAGTTCTTC. It encodes CASSRDSSSYNEQFF.

This clone was found a few times. This chain connects TRBV30 to TRBJ1-4, with 9 bases fitting TRBD1. Germline CDR1 is GTSNPN and CDR2 is SVGIG (reference sequence). Unmatched junction bases numbered 14, after V lost 2 bases and J lost 4 bases. The CDR3 runs 18 residues. The CDR3 bases are TGTGCCTGGAGTAGCACGACAGAGATGGGACAGGGTAATGAAAAACTGTTTTTT. Protein product: CAWSSTTEMGQGNEKLFF.

As for this clone: The same CDR3 is also encoded by other DNA sequences in this sample. The V call is TRBV23-1, the J call TRBJ2-2; the D is unclear. TRBV23-1 carries the ORF label, with uncertain function. CDR3 length: 18 residues. Trimming removed 3 bases from V and 6 bases from J, with 23 bases in between. Here the CDR3 DNA reads TGCGCCAGCAGTCACCGTCCTGGACCTCCCGGAGTGGCCGGGGAGCTGTTTTTT. Its protein is CASSHRPGPPGVAGELFF.

This chain connects TRBV6-5 to TRBJ2-7; 7 bases agree with TRBD1. J gave up 3 bases and V 2 bases, and 7 bases lay outside the gene matches. In germline, CDR1 is MNHEY, CDR2 SVGAGI. CDR3 size: 15 residues. DNA for the CDR3: TGTGCCAGCAGTTACAGGGGGCGCGGAGGCTACGAGCAGTACTTC. As protein: CASSYRGRGGYEQYF.

This chain connects TRBV7-9 to TRBJ2-5; no clear D gene. In germline, CDR1 is SEHNR, CDR2 FQNEAQ (reference sequence). The CDR3 sequence is 13 residues long. Deletions cut 3 bases from V and 4 bases from J, with 9 bases between. CDR3 nucleotide sequence: TGTGCCAGCAGCTTGGGTGACCGAGAGACCCAGTACTTC. Translation: CASSLGDRETQYF.

This clone has just one count. CDR3 coding DNA: TGCAGCGTTGACCTTAGACGGGTGAACACTGAAGCTTTCTTT. Its protein is CSVDLRRVNTEAFF. The genes are TRBV29-1 and TRBJ1-1, with unresolved D. The germline gives CDR1 SQVTM, CDR2 ANQGSEA. V lost 3 bases to trimming and J lost 0 bases, with 11 bases between them. CDR3 size: 14 residues.

This clone came up a few times. The same CDR3 can be traced to other DNA sequences in this sample. The J gene is TRBJ2-7, the V gene TRBV27, with D perhaps matching TRBD1 (5 bases). Germline V gene data show CDR1 as MNHEY and CDR2 as SMNVEV (reference sequence). The CDR3 consists of 13 residues. V was trimmed by 6 bases and J by 9 bases, leaving 18 bases between them. The CDR3 protein is CASRLGAHSVQYF. For the CDR3, the DNA is TGTGCCAGCAGACTTGGGGCCCATTCGGTGCAGTACTTC.

The chain joins TRBV28 to TRBJ2-7, with a weak D call TRBD1 (5 bases). The CDR3 is 17 residues long. The V and J ends lost 6 bases and 2 bases respectively, with 23 bases between them. Germline loops: CDR1 MDHEN, CDR2 SYDVKM. For the CDR3, the DNA is TGTGCCAGCAGCCAAAATACCCTAGGGGCTTCTACCTACGAGCAGTACTTC. Its translation: CASSQNTLGASTYEQYF.

The chain links TRBV27 to TRBJ1-2; the D gene is possibly TRBD1 (6 bases). The V and J ends lost 5 bases and 4 bases respectively, with 11 bases between them. In germline, CDR1 is MNHEY, CDR2 SMNVEV (reference sequence). This CDR3 comprises 13 residues. The CDR3 nucleotides read TGTGCCAGCAGTCTCAGGGGAATCTATGGCTACACCTTC. This sequence encodes CASSLRGIYGYTF.

DNA of the CDR3: TGTGCCAGTAGTATAACTCCGACAGGGAACTATGGCTACACCTTC. Protein: CASSITPTGNYGYTF. This chain connects TRBV19 to TRBJ1-2; 7 positions agree with TRBD1. The CDR3 consists of 15 residues. The V and J ends lost 2 bases and 2 bases, in that order; junction bases with no gene match: 5. The germline V gene encodes CDR1 LNHDA and CDR2 SQIVND (reference sequence).

This clone appeared a few times. The J gene is TRBJ1-1, the V gene TRBV7-9; no clear D gene. The CDR3 is 14 amino acids. V lost 5 bases, J lost 6 bases, and 16 bases lay in between. Germline V gives CDR1 SEHNR, CDR2 FQNEAQ (reference sequence). CDR3 in amino acids: CASSPIGQTPEAFF. CDR3 nucleotides: TGTGCCAGCAGCCCCATCGGGCAGACCCCTGAAGCTTTCTTT.